This is a list of T cell receptor beta chains from one sample in a study of T cell responses to AZD1222 COVID-19 vaccine. Measured with immunoSEQ multiplex PCR; TCRdb has only the in-frame clones, and not every one. The sample shows about 95,000 clones, roughly 91% of them seen only once. The input for sequencing was peripheral blood, taken on day 0 of AZD1222 vaccination. The receptors stem from an adult in good health. Both conserved end residues are part of each CDR3. Each record gives: V gene, clone size, J gene, CDR3 protein. The size entry is marked missing in some rows and otherwise reads once, few, many or a size class.

TRBV5-8	-	TRBJ1-4	CASSFRGNDYEKLFF
TRBV6-6	-	TRBJ1-2	CASSYSGQDNYGYTF
TRBV19	few	TRBJ1-1	CASTRTGGGGTEAFF
TRBV5-1	-	TRBJ2-2	CASSLLTGQNTGELFF
TRBV5-5	-	TRBJ2-7	CASSSNTNYEQYF
TRBV2	once	TRBJ1-4	CAKAPGAVYGEKLFF
TRBV5-1	-	TRBJ1-6	CASSLDPYRVENSPLHF
TRBV6-2/TRBV6-3	-	TRBJ1-1	CASSYLNTEAFF
TRBV10-3	-	TRBJ2-1	CAITTSAGLGNEQFF
TRBV5-1	-	TRBJ2-3	CASSQGPADTQYF
TRBV9	-	TRBJ2-3	CASSVSSGSTDTQYF
TRBV14	-	TRBJ1-1	CASSQAQTTGYAFF
TRBV27	-	TRBJ2-1	CATKVSLNYNEQFF
TRBV19	-	TRBJ2-1	CASSPDRAPYNEQFF
TRBV10-3	-	TRBJ1-1	CATSSVQGVTEAFF
TRBV5-1	-	TRBJ1-2	CASSLEGGYTF
TRBV25-1	-	TRBJ2-1	CASSEYSLVDEQFF
TRBV28	once	TRBJ1-2	CASSLWGTGSYGYTF
TRBV7-2	once	TRBJ2-3	CASSAPPSSFPPDTQYF
TRBV11-2	once	TRBJ2-1	CASSLVFGAETLIYNEQFF
TRBV4-1	-	TRBJ1-1	CASSQDETGGEAFF
TRBV7-2	-	TRBJ1-6	CASARQGNDSPLHF
TRBV7-9	-	TRBJ2-1	CASSPRDSYNEQFF
TRBV5-1	-	TRBJ2-1	CASRRGDNNEQFF
TRBV7-9	-	TRBJ2-5	CASSLYEASRETQYF
TRBV5-5	-	TRBJ1-5	CASSLGDRGNQPQHF
TRBV28	-	TRBJ1-1	CASSLPENTEAFF
TRBV2	-	TRBJ2-7	CASRTAPGGGEQYF